This is a list of T cell receptor beta chains from one sample in a study of blood T cell repertoires in COVID-19. Sequencing was performed with immunoSEQ multiplex PCR; in TCRdb, only in-frame clones are kept and a portion is missing. This sample has 300,000 or so clones; roughly 88% occur once, and the top ten carry 2.5% to 3.5%. Sequencing input: peripheral blood. The receptors shown here come from a woman in her thirties with COVID-19, enrolled during active disease. Both conserved end residues are part of each CDR3. D genes are given only for firm matches. Clone size is shown for a subset of rows, as once, few, many or a class of expanded clone.

TRBV5-1,TRBD1,TRBJ1-6,NA,CASSATGKDSPLHF,TGCGCCAGCAGCGCGACAGGGAAGGATTCACCCCTCCACTTT
TRBV3-1/TRBV3-2,TRBD1,TRBJ2-2,NA,CASQQGVATGELFF,TGTGCCAGCCAACAGGGGGTGGCCACCGGGGAGCTGTTTTTT
TRBV18,TRBD1,TRBJ2-3,NA,CASSPRDSRTDTQYF,TGTGCCAGCTCCCCCCGGGACAGCCGCACAGATACGCAGTATTTT
TRBV5-1,TRBD1,TRBJ2-7,NA,CASSLGDRLGSSIFYEQYF,TGCGCCAGCAGCTTGGGGGACAGGCTAGGGTCGTCGATTTTCTACGAGCAGTACTTC
TRBV7-2,NA,TRBJ1-1,NA,CASSSLTGTEAFF,TGTGCCAGCAGCTCCCTGACGGGCACTGAAGCTTTCTTT
TRBV9,TRBD2,TRBJ2-7,once,CASSVGGTSVSYEQYF,TGTGCCAGCAGCGTAGGTGGGACTAGCGTCTCCTACGAGCAGTACTTC
TRBV29-1,TRBD1,TRBJ1-2,NA,CSVLGTGGYGYTF,TGCAGCGTACTCGGGACAGGGGGCTATGGCTACACCTTC
TRBV28,TRBD1,TRBJ2-7,NA,CASTTAGQVGFHEQYF,TGTGCCAGCACCACCGCCGGACAGGTCGGTTTTCACGAGCAGTACTTC
TRBV18,NA,TRBJ1-4,few,CASSPERIVRNEKLFF,TGTGCCAGCTCACCAGAGAGAATTGTCAGGAATGAAAAACTGTTTTTT
TRBV14,TRBD1,TRBJ2-2,few,CASSPGTGRNTGELFF,TGTGCCAGCAGCCCCGGGACAGGGAGGAACACCGGGGAGCTGTTTTTT
TRBV3-1/TRBV3-2,NA,TRBJ1-2,NA,CASSQAVTGSYGYTF,TGTGCCAGCAGCCAAGCCGTCACAGGAAGCTATGGCTACACCTTC
TRBV6-2/TRBV6-3,NA,TRBJ2-1,NA,CASSDSSYEFF,TGTGCCAGCAGTGACTCGTCCTACGAGTTCTTC
TRBV5-5,NA,TRBJ2-6,NA,CASRGAGANVLTF,TGTGCCAGCAGGGGCGCCGGGGCCAACGTCCTGACTTTC
TRBV10-1,TRBD2,TRBJ2-7,NA,CASSRLAERGSHEQYF,TGCGCCAGCAGCAGACTAGCGGAGAGAGGGAGCCACGAGCAGTACTTC
TRBV12-3/TRBV12-4,NA,TRBJ1-1,NA,CASSWGANTEAFF,TGTGCCAGCAGTTGGGGAGCGAACACTGAAGCTTTCTTT
TRBV3-1/TRBV3-2,TRBD2,TRBJ2-7,NA,CASSQEGRLAGGNEQYF,TGTGCCAGCAGCCAAGAAGGAAGGCTAGCGGGAGGCAACGAGCAGTACTTC
TRBV18,NA,TRBJ2-1,NA,CASSPDDTSSYNEQFF,TGTGCCAGCTCACCAGATGACACAAGCTCCTACAATGAGCAGTTCTTC
TRBV27,NA,TRBJ2-7,NA,CASSLSFGGQGGSEQYF,TGTGCCAGCAGTTTATCGTTTGGGGGTCAGGGGGGCTCCGAGCAGTACTTC
TRBV7-8,TRBD2,TRBJ2-4,NA,CASSFLLAGGERGQLALDIQYF,TGTGCCAGCAGCTTTCTTCTGGCGGGAGGCGAGAGGGGTCAACTAGCCCTGGACATTCAGTACTTC
TRBV5-1,NA,TRBJ1-6,NA,CASSSGREPSYNSPLHF,TGCGCCAGCAGCTCCGGACGGGAGCCCTCCTATAATTCACCCCTCCACTTT
TRBV7-9,NA,TRBJ2-2,NA,CASSLASDTGELFF,TGTGCCAGCAGCTTAGCTAGCGACACCGGGGAGCTGTTTTTT
TRBV18,TRBD1,TRBJ1-5,NA,CASSPNRGLSNQPQHF,TGTGCCAGCTCACCGAACAGGGGGCTGAGCAATCAGCCCCAGCATTTT
TRBV2,NA,TRBJ1-2,NA,CASSGWGVRGYTF,TGTGCCAGCAGTGGATGGGGCGTAAGAGGCTACACCTTC
TRBV3-1/TRBV3-2,NA,TRBJ2-1,once,CASSHTVPLYNEQFF,TGTGCCAGCAGCCATACAGTTCCCCTTTACAATGAGCAGTTCTTC
TRBV18,NA,TRBJ2-6,NA,CASSPSGHPSGANVLTF,TGTGCCAGCTCACCATCGGGACACCCCTCTGGGGCCAACGTCCTGACTTTC
TRBV19,TRBD1,TRBJ2-1,few,CASRRRGRDSYNEQFF,TGTGCCAGTAGGAGAAGGGGCAGGGACAGTTACAATGAGCAGTTCTTC
TRBV5-6,TRBD1,TRBJ2-3,NA,CASSLGAETGDTQYF,TGTGCCAGCAGCTTGGGGGCGGAGACAGGGGATACGCAGTATTTT
TRBV12-3/TRBV12-4,NA,TRBJ1-2,NA,CASSLGTQMSYTF,TGTGCCAGCAGTTTAGGTACGCAGATGAGCTACACCTTC
TRBV2,NA,TRBJ1-1,NA,CASGQRTEAFF,TGTGCCAGCGGACAAAGGACTGAAGCTTTCTTT
TRBV5-4,TRBD1,TRBJ1-2,few,CASSSTGTGGYTF,TGTGCCAGCAGCTCGACAGGGACCGGTGGCTACACCTTC
TRBV6-4,TRBD2,TRBJ2-1,NA,CASSELGLAGGPNEQFF,TGTGCCAGCAGTGAGCTGGGACTAGCGGGAGGGCCCAATGAGCAGTTCTTC
TRBV7-2,TRBD1,TRBJ1-2,NA,CASRRPGQGVIGDYGYTF,TGTGCCAGCAGAAGACCGGGACAGGGGGTTATAGGAGACTATGGCTACACCTTC